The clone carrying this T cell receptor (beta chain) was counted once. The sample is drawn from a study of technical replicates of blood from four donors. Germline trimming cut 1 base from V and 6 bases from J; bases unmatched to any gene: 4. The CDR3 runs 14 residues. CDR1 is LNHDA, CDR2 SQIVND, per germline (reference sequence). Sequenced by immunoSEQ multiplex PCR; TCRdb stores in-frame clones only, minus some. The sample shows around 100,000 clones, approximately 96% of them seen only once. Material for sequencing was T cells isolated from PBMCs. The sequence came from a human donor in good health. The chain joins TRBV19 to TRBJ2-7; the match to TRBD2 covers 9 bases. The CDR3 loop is CASSIGGRASEQYF. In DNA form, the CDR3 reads TGTGCCAGTAGTATAGGCGGGAGGGCATCCGAGCAGTACTTC.